This entry lists 10 T cell receptor beta chains sequenced from one sample in a study of shared clonotypes between healthy human individuals. Naive CD8 cells comprised CD45RO-negative, CCR7-positively selected cells, excluding terminally differentiated effector memory CD45RA+ cells. TCRdb's copy holds only in-frame clones and misses some; the assay was immunoSEQ multiplex PCR. This sample has around 2,000,000 clones, with over 85% found just once. Sequencing was performed on naive CD8+ T cells sorted from blood. Receptors were obtained from a man aged 18 to 30 in good health.

The CDR3 sequence: CASSLGFPGTDTQYF. Written as DNA, the CDR3 is TGTGCCAGCAGTTTAGGTTTTCCGGGAACAGATACGCAGTATTTT. The V call is TRBV27, the J call TRBJ2-3; maybe TRBD2 (5 bases). V was clipped by 2 bases and J by 3 bases, with 12 bases between them. Germline V CDR1 and CDR2: MNHEY, SMNVEV (reference sequence). This CDR3 has 15 amino acids.

The rearrangement joins TRBV5-1 to TRBJ1-6, with 8 bases aligning to TRBD1. V gave up 4 bases and J gave up 0 bases; unmatched junction bases: 6. The V gene's germline CDR1 is SGHRS and CDR2 YFSETQ. This CDR3 is 17 amino acids long. The CDR3 loop reads CASSLRTGSSYNSPLHF. The CDR3 nucleotides are TGCGCCAGCAGCCTTAGGACAGGGAGCTCCTATAATTCACCCCTCCACTTT.

V is TRBV6-5 and J is TRBJ1-1, with 9 positions matching TRBD1. The V segment lost 6 bases and the J segment 8 bases; nucleotides outside the gene matches: 7. CDR3 length: 13 residues. Per the germline V gene, CDR1 is MNHEY and CDR2 is SVGAGI. The chain's CDR3 is CASRTGTGREAFF. The CDR3 bases are TGTGCCAGCAGAACCGGGACAGGGCGGGAAGCTTTCTTT.

This clone was counted once. V and J are TRBV4-1 and TRBJ2-1; 14 positions agree with TRBD2. V shed 1 base and J 14 bases; nucleotides not matched to a gene: 4. Germline CDR1 is MGHRA and CDR2 is YSYEKL. The CDR3 is 14 residues long. The CDR3 loop reads CASSQGTSGGWEFF. CDR3 nucleotides: TGCGCCAGCAGCCAAGGGACTAGCGGGGGGTGGGAGTTCTTC.

This chain uses TRBV13 with TRBJ2-7; 15 bases fit TRBD2. This CDR3 is 16 amino acids long. V dropped 5 bases and J dropped 4; count of bases not matched to a gene: 6. Germline CDR1 is PRHDT and CDR2 is FYEKMQ (reference sequence). The CDR3 sequence is CASSVKGTSGRYEQYF. CDR3 nucleotides: TGTGCCAGCAGCGTGAAAGGGACTAGCGGGAGGTACGAGCAGTACTTC.

The rearrangement joins TRBV4-1 to TRBJ2-3; possible D gene TRBD1, 6 bases. This CDR3 is built from 16 residues. Germline CDR1 MGHRA, CDR2 YSYEKL. The V gene lost 3 bases and the J gene lost 3 bases, with 16 bases spanning the gap. The CDR3: CASSQLWTEPTDTQYF. As DNA, the CDR3 is TGCGCCAGCAGCCAGCTCTGGACAGAGCCAACAGATACGCAGTATTTT.

This chain links TRBV30 with TRBJ1-2; TRBD1 agrees at 9 bases. This CDR3 is 17 amino acids long. The germline gives CDR1 GTSNPN, CDR2 SVGIG (reference sequence). V lost 1 base and J lost 0; bases outside the gene matches: 9. CDR3 bases: TGTGCCTGGAGTGAGGGACAGGGACACCCCTCTAACTATGGCTACACCTTC. Protein: CAWSEGQGHPSNYGYTF.

DNA of the CDR3: TGTGCCAGCAGCTTGGTGGTCGGCACGAGGGAGCAGTACTTC. This encodes CASSLVVGTREQYF. The chain uses TRBV5-6 and TRBJ2-7; D is undetermined. CDR1 is SGHDT and CDR2 is YYEEEE in the germline V gene. CDR3 length equals 14 residues. V shed 0 bases and J shed 7 bases, with 14 bases lying between them.

The chain combines TRBV7-2 with TRBJ2-7; D gene unclear. Per germline, CDR1 SGHTA and CDR2 FQGNSA. Trimming took 4 bases from V and 4 from J, leaving 11 bases between them. The CDR3 spans 13 residues. CDR3 in amino acids: CASSSLAAYEQYF. The CDR3 coding sequence is TGTGCCAGCAGCTCCCTTGCGGCTTACGAGCAGTACTTC.

As for this clone: Other nucleotide sequences from this sample produce the same CDR3. V is TRBV28 and J is TRBJ2-7; D call uncertain. The V gene lost 2 bases and the J gene lost 3 bases, with 5 bases spanning the gap. CDR3 length: 12 residues. Germline V lookup: CDR1 MDHEN, CDR2 SYDVKM. DNA for the CDR3: TGTGCCAGCAGTTTAGGTAACTACGAGCAGTACTTC. Protein sequence: CASSLGNYEQYF.